What follows describes a single T cell receptor (beta chain). Its specificity is unknown. These data originate in a study of T cells in Graves' hyperthyroidism and ophthalmopathy. Notes on the study in general: Patients with ophthalmopathy were separated from those with stable hyperthyroidism by a 13 V-J model.

The germline gives CDR1 DFQATT, CDR2 SNEGSKA (reference sequence). V dropped 2 bases and J dropped 7 bases, with 14 bases sitting between them. CDR3 length equals 13 residues. Stable hyperthyroidism: no ophthalmopathy progression over 18 months of follow-up. The hyperthyroidism patients had all been newly diagnosed, and their disease duration was under 2 months. Their ages ranged from 18 to 65 years. Clinical symptoms, serum thyroxine and TRAb, thyroid ultrasound and orbital computed tomography were used for the diagnoses. The CDR3 regions of TCR beta were amplified from RNA transcripts. The HTBI set primed first-round TCR CDR3 RT-PCR. TCRdb reanalysed the multiplex PCR reads using MiXCR and keeps one entry per CDR3 protein. Altogether fewer than 850,000 distinct CDR3 sequences are present, 15% to 20% being singletons, with the ten largest covering roughly 16%.

Sequencing was carried out using blood. The clonotype comes from a man aged 50-59 years with Graves' hyperthyroidism. The chain recombines TRBV20-1 with TRBJ1-2, with D possibly being TRBD1 (5 bases). The CDR3 DNA reads as TGCAGTGCTAGAAGACAGTTTCTGCCTGGCTACACCTTC. Its protein product is CSARRQFLPGYTF.